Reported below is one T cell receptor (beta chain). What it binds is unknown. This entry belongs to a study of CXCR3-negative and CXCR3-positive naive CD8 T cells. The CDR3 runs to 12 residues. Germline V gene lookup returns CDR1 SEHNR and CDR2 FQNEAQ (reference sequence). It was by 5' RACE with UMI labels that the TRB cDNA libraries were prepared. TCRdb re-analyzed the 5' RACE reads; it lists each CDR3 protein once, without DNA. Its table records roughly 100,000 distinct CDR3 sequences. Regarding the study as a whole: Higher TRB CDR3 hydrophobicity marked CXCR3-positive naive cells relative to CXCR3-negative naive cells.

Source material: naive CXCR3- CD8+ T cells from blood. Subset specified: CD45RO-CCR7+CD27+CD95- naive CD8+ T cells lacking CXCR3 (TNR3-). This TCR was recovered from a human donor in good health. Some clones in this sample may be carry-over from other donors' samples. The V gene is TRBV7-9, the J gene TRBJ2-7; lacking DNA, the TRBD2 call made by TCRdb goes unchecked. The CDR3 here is CATFQLPDEQYF. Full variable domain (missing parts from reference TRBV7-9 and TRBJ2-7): DTGVSQNPRHKITKRGQNVTFRCDPISEHNRLYWYRQTLGQGPEFLTYFQNEAQLEKSRLLSDRFSAERPKGSFSTLEIQRTEQGDSAMYLCATFQLPDEQYFGPGTRLTVT.